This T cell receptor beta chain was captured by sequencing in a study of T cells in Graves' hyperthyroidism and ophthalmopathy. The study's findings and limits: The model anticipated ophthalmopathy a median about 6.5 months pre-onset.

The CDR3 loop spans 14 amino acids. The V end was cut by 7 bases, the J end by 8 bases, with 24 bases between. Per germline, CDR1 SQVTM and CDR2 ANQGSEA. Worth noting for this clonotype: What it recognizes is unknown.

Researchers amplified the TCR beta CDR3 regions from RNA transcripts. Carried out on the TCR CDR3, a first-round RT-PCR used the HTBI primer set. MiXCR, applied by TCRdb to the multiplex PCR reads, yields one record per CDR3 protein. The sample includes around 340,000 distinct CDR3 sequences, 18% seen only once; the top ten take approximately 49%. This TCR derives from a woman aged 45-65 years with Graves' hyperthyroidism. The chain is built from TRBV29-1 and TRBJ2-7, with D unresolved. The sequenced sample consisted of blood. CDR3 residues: CSAATPARSGKQYF. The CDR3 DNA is TGCAGCGCTGCGACACCGGCGAGGAGTGGGAAGCAGTACTTC.